A single sample gave rise to the 18 T cell receptor beta chains below, sequenced in a study of blood T cell repertoires in COVID-19. The assay was immunoSEQ multiplex PCR, and TCRdb's table has in-frame clones only and misses some. The data contain 110,000 or so clones, around 85% of them singletons. The sequenced material came from peripheral blood. Receptors originate from a middle-aged man with acute or convalescent COVID-19.

The chain recombines TRBV12-3 or TRBV12-4 with TRBJ1-1; a possible D gene is TRBD1 (5 bases). Trimming took 3 bases from V and 11 from J, leaving 13 bases between them. This CDR3 spans 12 amino acids. CDR3 DNA: TGTGCCAGCAGTTTTGGCGGGGCGCGGGCTTTCTTT. This gives the protein CASSFGGARAFF.

The V gene is TRBV27, the J gene TRBJ1-3; 7 nucleotides align to TRBD1. The CDR3 covers 16 residues. Germline V gives CDR1 MNHEY, CDR2 SMNVEV (reference sequence). The J segment lost 4 bases and the V segment lost 6 bases, leaving 12 bases of the junction unmatched. The CDR3 loop is CASSPGQPLGGNTIYF. The DNA of the CDR3 is TGTGCCAGCAGCCCGGGACAGCCCTTAGGGGGAAACACCATATATTTT.

V and J are TRBV7-2 and TRBJ2-7; 7 bases are shared with TRBD2. Trimming removed 4 bases from V and 7 bases from J; junction bases left unmatched: 7. Germline V gene data show CDR1 as SGHTA and CDR2 as FQGNSA. This CDR3 is 13 amino acids long. This CDR3 is CASSSRLAWEQYF. In DNA form, the CDR3 reads TGTGCCAGCAGCTCACGACTAGCATGGGAGCAGTACTTC.

This clone has just one count. The genes are TRBV19 and TRBJ2-2; a possible D gene is TRBD1 (6 bases). Trimming shortened V by 6 bases and J by 5 bases, and 7 bases separated the two germline ends. The CDR3 is 12 residues long. Germline V gene data show CDR1 as LNHDA and CDR2 as SQIVND (reference sequence). CDR3 amino acids: CASRQGTGELFF. CDR3 in DNA: TGTGCCAGTAGACAGGGAACCGGGGAGCTGTTTTTT.

V and J are TRBV12-5 and TRBJ1-1; D may be TRBD1 (5 bases). Germline lookup yields CDR1 LGHNT and CDR2 FRNRAP. This CDR3 has 15 residues. V lost 5 bases to trimming and J lost 1 base, with 14 bases between them. The CDR3 DNA is TGTGCTAGTGGTAAAGAGCTCGACAGGAACACTGAAGCTTTCTTT. Its translation is CASGKELDRNTEAFF. Complete variable domain (other parts from reference TRBV12-5 and TRBJ1-1): DARVTQTPRHKVTEMGQEVTMRCQPILGHNTVFWYRQTMMQGLELLAYFRNRAPLDDSGMPKDRFSAEMPDATLATLKIQPSEPRDSAVYFCASGKELDRNTEAFFGQGTRLTVV.

The chain recombines TRBV10-3 with TRBJ2-7, with D possibly matching TRBD1 (5 bases). V gave up 3 bases and J gave up 0 bases, with 9 bases separating them. CDR3 length: 14 residues. Germline V lookup: CDR1 ENHRY, CDR2 SYGVKD. CDR3 region: CAISDPTVSYEQYV. CDR3 DNA sequence: TGTGCCATCAGTGACCCGACAGTCTCCTACGAGCAGTACGTC.

Only one count was recorded for this clone. J is TRBJ2-7 and V is TRBV4-1, with 11 bases identical to TRBD2. The CDR3 contains 16 residues. Germline V gives CDR1 MGHRA, CDR2 YSYEKL. V was pared by 3 bases and J by 0 bases, with 4 bases of the junction left unmatched. CDR3 nucleotide sequence: TGCGCCAGCAGCCATGCAACTAGCGGGGGCTCCTACGAGCAGTACTTC. Its protein is CASSHATSGGSYEQYF.

The V call is TRBV25-1, the J call TRBJ1-1, with 8 bases fitting TRBD1. V lost 6 bases and J lost 5; bases outside the gene matches: 2. This CDR3 is built from 12 residues. CDR1 is MGHDK, CDR2 SYGVNS, per germline. This CDR3 is CASSQGATEAFF. Written as DNA, the CDR3 is TGTGCCAGCAGCCAGGGGGCAACTGAAGCTTTCTTT.

For this clone: Other DNA sequences within the sample encode an identical CDR3. The chain has TRBV6-6 and TRBJ1-5, with TRBD1 as a possible D gene (5 bases). V lost 7 bases to trimming and J lost 3 bases, with 7 bases between them. Germline V gene data show CDR1 as MNHNY and CDR2 as SVGAGI (reference sequence). The CDR3 totals 12 residues. The CDR3 DNA reads as TGTGCCAGCACCAGGGTCAATCAGCCCCAGCATTTT. This gives the protein CASTRVNQPQHF.

V is TRBV19 and J is TRBJ1-2, with D tentatively TRBD1 (5 bases). The V end lost 7 bases, the J end lost 4 bases, and 13 bases lay between the germline ends. CDR3 length: 13 residues. The germline V gene encodes CDR1 LNHDA and CDR2 SQIVND (reference sequence). In DNA form, the CDR3 reads TGTGCCAGTACCTTCGACGGGGGCTATGGCTACACCTTC. Translated, it gives CASTFDGGYGYTF.

The chain's CDR3 is CASTAGGKGEAFF. The CDR3 DNA reads TGTGCCAGTACCGCAGGGGGAAAGGGTGAAGCTTTCTTT. The rearrangement uses TRBV19 and TRBJ1-1; 7 positions agree with TRBD1. Trimming cost V 7 bases and J 7 bases; bases outside gene matches: 9. This CDR3 is 13 amino acids long. The germline gives CDR1 LNHDA, CDR2 SQIVND (reference sequence).

The chain is built from TRBV4-1 and TRBJ2-5; TRBD1 aligns across 7 bases. J gave up 2 bases and V 0 bases, and 9 bases lay outside the gene matches. In germline, CDR1 is MGHRA, CDR2 YSYEKL. This CDR3 contains 17 residues. The CDR3 DNA follows: TGCGCCAGCAGCCAAGATCAAGTAGGGGGCTATCAAGAGACCCAGTACTTC. Translating gives CASSQDQVGGYQETQYF.

J is TRBJ1-4 and V is TRBV4-1, with D possibly TRBD1 on 6 matching bases. The CDR3 length is 14 residues. V shed 5 bases and J shed 0 bases, with 7 bases lying between them. The V gene's germline CDR1 is MGHRA and CDR2 YSYEKL. The DNA of the CDR3 is TGCGCCAGCAGCGGACAGACAACTAATGAAAAACTGTTTTTT. It is translated as CASSGQTTNEKLFF.

The chain is built from TRBV11-2 and TRBJ2-5; D is unclear. The CDR3 has 11 residues. CDR1 and CDR2 (germline): SGHAT, FQNNGV. V gave up 5 bases and J gave up 3 bases, with 4 bases separating them. This CDR3 is CASSPKETQYF. CDR3 nucleotides: TGTGCCAGCAGCCCTAAAGAGACCCAGTACTTC.

The chain is built from TRBV23-1 and TRBJ1-5; perhaps TRBD1 as D (5 bases). TRBV23-1 is an ORF, and what it does is uncertain. The CDR3 runs 14 residues. V gave up 10 bases and J gave up 0 bases, with 13 bases separating them. The CDR3 sequence: CANPDSYSNQPQHF. CDR3 coding DNA: TGCGCCAACCCAGACAGCTATAGCAATCAGCCCCAGCATTTT.

The J gene is TRBJ2-6, the V gene TRBV2, with 7 bases matching TRBD1. Germline V CDR1 and CDR2: SNHLY, FYNNEI. V shed 6 bases, J shed 2 bases, and the junction held 4 bases outside the gene matches. The CDR3 extends over 15 amino acids. CDR3 in DNA: TGTGCCAGCAGCAGGGGGTTAACTGGGGCCAACGTCCTGACTTTC. Translating it yields CASSRGLTGANVLTF.

The chain has TRBV5-1 and TRBJ2-1; a weak D match, TRBD2 (6 bases). Per germline, CDR1 SGHRS and CDR2 YFSETQ. The CDR3 extends over 16 amino acids. Trimming cost V 0 bases and J 4 bases, with 14 bases left between them. The CDR3 loop reads CASSLDPAGRYNEQFF. Written as DNA, the CDR3 is TGCGCCAGCAGCTTGGATCCAGCGGGCCGATACAATGAGCAGTTCTTC.

This clone was detected only once. CDR3 nucleotides: TGTGCCAGCAGTCCCGCCGGGACAGCGAGGACTGAAGCTTTCTTT. Amino acids: CASSPAGTARTEAFF. The rearrangement links TRBV27 to TRBJ1-1, with 7 bases that match TRBD1. Germline V lookup: CDR1 MNHEY, CDR2 SMNVEV (reference sequence). The ends lost 5 bases at V and 5 bases at J; junction bases unmatched: 11. The CDR3 is 15 residues long.